The T cell receptor (beta chain) under discussion was sequenced for a study of blood T cell repertoires in COVID-19. On the study more broadly: There were acute and convalescent COVID-19 samples, and they came from the United States, Italy and Spain. PBMCs, B-cell-depleted T cells, or T cells provided the cDNA or gDNA that made up the material.

The germline V gene encodes CDR1 MGHRA and CDR2 YSYEKL. The CDR3 has 16 residues. The J segment lost 4 bases and the V segment lost 6 bases, leaving 9 bases of the junction unmatched. Authors' methods: Reference gene primer amplification gave estimated nucleated cell counts. Sequenced by immunoSEQ multiplex PCR; TCRdb stores in-frame clones only, minus some. The V and J calls and clone size come from that table; D and trimming were worked out from the DNA. The data hold about 80,000 clones, with about 72% observed a single time. This clone was observed once. The sequence derives from a man in his 70s with active or convalescent COVID-19. The chain couples TRBV4-1 to TRBJ2-2, with TRBD1 identical over 9 bases. Sequencing used peripheral blood. The CDR3 bases are TGCGCCAGCAGAGAAGCGGGACAGGGACCCACCGGGGAGCTGTTTTTT. Its protein is CASREAGQGPTGELFF.